The 6 T cell receptor beta chains in this list originate from one sample, sequenced in a study of graft-versus-host responses after intestinal transplantation. Only in-frame clones appear in the TCRdb table, and some are missing; sequencing was by immunoSEQ multiplex PCR. The sample has over 100,000 clones; about 93% are singletons. No antigen has been identified for these receptors. The specimen comprised unstimulated CD4+ T cells sorted from spleen or lymph node cells, sampled before intestinal transplant. The receptors shown here come from a human donor who received an intestinal transplant.

The chain carries TRBV6-6 and TRBJ1-1; no firm D call. In germline, CDR1 is MNHNY, CDR2 SVGAGI (reference sequence). This CDR3 is 13 amino acids long. Trimming took off 4 bases at V and 1 base at J, with 7 bases between the two ends. The CDR3 here is CASSSRKNTEAFF. CDR3 coding DNA: TGTGCCAGCAGTTCCCGGAAGAACACTGAAGCTTTCTTT.

Here the CDR3 reads CASAATGELFF. In DNA, the CDR3 is TGCGCCAGCGCTGCTACCGGGGAGCTGTTTTTT. The chain is built from TRBV10-2 and TRBJ2-2; D is ambiguous. Germline-derived CDR1 and CDR2 are WSHSY and SAAADI. This CDR3 has 11 residues. The V end lost 8 bases, the J end lost 5 bases, and 6 bases lay between the germline ends.

This chain links TRBV27 with TRBJ2-1; D remains ambiguous. Trimming removed 3 bases at V and 9 bases at J, with 15 bases between. Germline values: CDR1 MNHEY, CDR2 SMNVEV (reference sequence). CDR3 length: 14 residues. The CDR3 sequence is CASSLGPMATEQFF. Written as DNA, the CDR3 is TGTGCCAGCAGTTTGGGCCCTATGGCGACTGAGCAGTTCTTC.

The V and J genes are TRBV9 and TRBJ1-3, with no clear D. Germline lookup yields CDR1 SGDLS and CDR2 YYNGEE. Trimming took off 3 bases at V and 4 bases at J, with 8 bases between the two ends. There are 13 residues in the CDR3. CDR3 loop: CASSGPHGNTIYF. DNA of the CDR3: TGTGCCAGCAGCGGGCCCCACGGAAACACCATATATTTT.

This rearrangement joins TRBV19 to TRBJ1-2, with a possible D match to TRBD1 (6 bases). This CDR3 region has 14 residues. Trimming stripped 1 base from V and 4 bases from J, with 10 bases between. The V gene's germline CDR1 is LNHDA and CDR2 SQIVND (reference sequence). The CDR3 coding sequence is TGTGCCAGTAGTATAGCGACAGGCCTCTATGGCTACACCTTC. Residues: CASSIATGLYGYTF.

In DNA, the CDR3 is TGTGCCAGCTCACCGGACAGGGCCTCGGGAAACACCATATATTTT. This codes for CASSPDRASGNTIYF. The J gene is TRBJ1-3, the V gene TRBV18, with 8 bases lining up with TRBD1. The germline V gene encodes CDR1 KGHSH and CDR2 LQKENI. The J segment lost 4 bases and the V segment lost 3 bases, leaving 5 bases of the junction unmatched. This CDR3 is 15 amino acids long.